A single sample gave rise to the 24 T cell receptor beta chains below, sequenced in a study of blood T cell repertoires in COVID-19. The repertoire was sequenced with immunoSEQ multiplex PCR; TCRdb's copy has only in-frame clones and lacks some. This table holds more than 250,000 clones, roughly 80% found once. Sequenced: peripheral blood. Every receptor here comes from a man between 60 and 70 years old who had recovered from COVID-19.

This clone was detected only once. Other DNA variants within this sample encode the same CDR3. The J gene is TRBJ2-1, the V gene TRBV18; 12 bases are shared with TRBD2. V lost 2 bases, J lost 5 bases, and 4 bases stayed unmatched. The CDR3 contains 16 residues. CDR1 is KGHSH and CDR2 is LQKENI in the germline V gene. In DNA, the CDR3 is TGTGCCAGCTCACCAATTCTAGCGGGGGGGAACAATGAGCAGTTCTTC. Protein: CASSPILAGGNNEQFF.

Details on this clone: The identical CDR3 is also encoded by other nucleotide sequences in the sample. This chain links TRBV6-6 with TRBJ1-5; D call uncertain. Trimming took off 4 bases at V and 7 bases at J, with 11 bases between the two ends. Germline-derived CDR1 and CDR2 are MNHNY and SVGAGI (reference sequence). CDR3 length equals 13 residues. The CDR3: CASSLGRGQPQHF. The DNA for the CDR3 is TGTGCCAGCAGTTTGGGGAGAGGGCAGCCCCAGCATTTT.

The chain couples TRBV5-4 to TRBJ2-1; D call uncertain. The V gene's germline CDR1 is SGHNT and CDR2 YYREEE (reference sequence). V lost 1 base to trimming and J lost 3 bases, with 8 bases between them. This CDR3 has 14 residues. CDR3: CASSLSGHYNEQFF. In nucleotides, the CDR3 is TGTGCCAGCAGCTTGTCTGGCCACTACAATGAGCAGTTCTTC. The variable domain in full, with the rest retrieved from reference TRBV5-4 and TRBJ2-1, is ETGVTQSPTHLIKTRGQQVTLRCSSQSGHNTVSWYQQALGQGPQFIFQYYREEENGRGNFPPRFSGLQFPNYSSELNVNALELDDSALYLCASSLSGHYNEQFFGPGTRLTVL.

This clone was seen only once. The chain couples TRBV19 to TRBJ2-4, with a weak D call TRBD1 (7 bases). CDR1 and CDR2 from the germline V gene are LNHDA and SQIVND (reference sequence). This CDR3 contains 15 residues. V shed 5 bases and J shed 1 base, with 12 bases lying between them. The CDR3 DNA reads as TGTGCCAGTAGTTCCAGGGGGGTCGCCAAAAACATTCAGTACTTC. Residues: CASSSRGVAKNIQYF.

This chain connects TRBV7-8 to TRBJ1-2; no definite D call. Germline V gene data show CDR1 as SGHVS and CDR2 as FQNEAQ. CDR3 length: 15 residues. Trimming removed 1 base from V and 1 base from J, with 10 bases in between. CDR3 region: CASSLEVGLNYGYTF. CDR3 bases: TGTGCCAGCAGCTTAGAAGTGGGCCTTAACTATGGCTACACCTTC.

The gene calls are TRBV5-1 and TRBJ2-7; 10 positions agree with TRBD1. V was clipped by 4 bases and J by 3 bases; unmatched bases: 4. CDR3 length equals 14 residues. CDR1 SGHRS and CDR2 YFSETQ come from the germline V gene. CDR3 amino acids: CASSRTGGNYEQYF. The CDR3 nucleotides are TGCGCCAGCAGCCGGACAGGGGGAAACTACGAGCAGTACTTC.

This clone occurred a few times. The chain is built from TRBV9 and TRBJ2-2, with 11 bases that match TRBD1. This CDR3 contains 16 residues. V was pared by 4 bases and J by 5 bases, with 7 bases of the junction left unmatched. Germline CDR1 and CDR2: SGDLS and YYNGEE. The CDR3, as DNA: TGTGCCAGCAGCCCCTCCGGGACAGGGGGGACCGGGGAGCTGTTTTTT. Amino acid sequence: CASSPSGTGGTGELFF.

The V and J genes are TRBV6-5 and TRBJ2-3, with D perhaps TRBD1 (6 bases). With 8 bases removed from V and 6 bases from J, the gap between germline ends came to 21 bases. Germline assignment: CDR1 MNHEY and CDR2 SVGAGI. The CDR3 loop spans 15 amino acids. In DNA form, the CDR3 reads TGTGCCAGCTACACCGGCCCGGCAAGGGGGGATACGCAGTATTTT. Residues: CASYTGPARGDTQYF.

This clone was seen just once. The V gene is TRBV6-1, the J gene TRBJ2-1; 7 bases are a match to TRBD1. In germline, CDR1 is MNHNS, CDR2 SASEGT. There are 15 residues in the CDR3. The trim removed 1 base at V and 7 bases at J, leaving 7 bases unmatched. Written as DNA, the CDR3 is TGTGCCAGCAGTGAAGTCGGGGACAGAAGGAATGAGCAGTTCTTC. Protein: CASSEVGDRRNEQFF.

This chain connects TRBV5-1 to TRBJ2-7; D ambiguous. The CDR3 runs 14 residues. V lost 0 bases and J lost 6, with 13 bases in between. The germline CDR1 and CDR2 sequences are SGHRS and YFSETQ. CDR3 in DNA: TGCGCCAGCAGCTTGGTAGCTACCAACGGCGAGCAGTACTTC. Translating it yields CASSLVATNGEQYF.

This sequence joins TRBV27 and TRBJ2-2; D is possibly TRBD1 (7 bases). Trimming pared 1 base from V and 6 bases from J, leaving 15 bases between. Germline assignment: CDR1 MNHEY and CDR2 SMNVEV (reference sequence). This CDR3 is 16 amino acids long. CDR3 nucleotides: TGTGCCAGCAGTTTATTTTCAGGGGGAGGCTCCGGGGAGCTGTTTTTT. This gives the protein CASSLFSGGGSGELFF.

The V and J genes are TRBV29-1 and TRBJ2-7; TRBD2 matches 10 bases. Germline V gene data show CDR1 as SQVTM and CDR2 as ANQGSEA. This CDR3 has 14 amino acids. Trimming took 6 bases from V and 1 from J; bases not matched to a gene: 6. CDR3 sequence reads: CSVPQREGSYEQYF. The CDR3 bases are TGCAGCGTCCCTCAGCGGGAGGGATCCTACGAGCAGTACTTC.

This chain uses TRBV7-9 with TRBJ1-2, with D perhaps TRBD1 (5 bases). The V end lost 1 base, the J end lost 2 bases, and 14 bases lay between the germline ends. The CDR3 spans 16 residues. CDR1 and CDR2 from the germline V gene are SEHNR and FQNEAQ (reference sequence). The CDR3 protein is CASSLVSGGANYGYTF. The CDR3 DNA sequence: TGTGCCAGCAGCTTAGTTTCGGGAGGGGCAAACTATGGCTACACCTTC. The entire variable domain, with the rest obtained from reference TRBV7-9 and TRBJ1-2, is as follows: DTGVSQNPRHKITKRGQNVTFRCDPISEHNRLYWYRQTLGQGPEFLTYFQNEAQLEKSRLLSDRFSAERPKGSFSTLEIQRTEQGDSAMYLCASSLVSGGANYGYTFGSGTRLTVV.

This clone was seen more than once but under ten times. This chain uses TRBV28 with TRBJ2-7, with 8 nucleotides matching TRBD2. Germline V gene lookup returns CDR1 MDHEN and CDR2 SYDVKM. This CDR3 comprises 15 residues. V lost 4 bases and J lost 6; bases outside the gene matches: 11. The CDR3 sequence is CASSSPGGRTGEQYF. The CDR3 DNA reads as TGTGCCAGCAGTTCGCCGGGGGGGAGAACCGGCGAGCAGTACTTC.

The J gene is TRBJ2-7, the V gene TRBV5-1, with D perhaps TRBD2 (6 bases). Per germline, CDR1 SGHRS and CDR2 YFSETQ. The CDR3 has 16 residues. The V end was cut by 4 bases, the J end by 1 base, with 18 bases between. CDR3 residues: CASSPIGGVLSYEQYF. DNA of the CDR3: TGCGCCAGCAGCCCGATTGGCGGGGTCCTTTCCTACGAGCAGTACTTC. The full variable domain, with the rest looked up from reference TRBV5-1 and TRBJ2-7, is KAGVTQTPRYLIKTRGQQVTLSCSPISGHRSVSWYQQTPGQGLQFLFEYFSETQRNKGNFPGRFSGRQFSNSRSEMNVSTLELGDSALYLCASSPIGGVLSYEQYFGPGTRLTVT.

The chain's CDR3 is CASSNVGQTEAFF. As DNA, the CDR3 is TGTGCCAGCAGCAATGTGGGACAGACTGAAGCTTTCTTT. This chain joins TRBV6-5 and TRBJ1-1, with TRBD1 identical over 7 bases. V lost 6 bases and J lost 5; bases outside the gene matches: 6. The CDR3 runs 13 residues. Germline CDR1 reads MNHEY; CDR2 reads SVGAGI.

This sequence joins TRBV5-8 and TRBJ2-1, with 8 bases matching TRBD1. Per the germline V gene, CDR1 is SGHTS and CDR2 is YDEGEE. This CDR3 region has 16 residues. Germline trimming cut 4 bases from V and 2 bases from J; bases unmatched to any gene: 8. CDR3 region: CASSDGQGGPYNEQFF. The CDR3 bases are TGTGCCAGCAGCGACGGACAGGGTGGGCCCTACAATGAGCAGTTCTTC.

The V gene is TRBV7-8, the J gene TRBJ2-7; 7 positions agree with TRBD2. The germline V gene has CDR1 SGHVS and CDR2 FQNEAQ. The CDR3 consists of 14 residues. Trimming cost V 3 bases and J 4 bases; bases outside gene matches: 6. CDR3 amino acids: CASSFREGGYEQYF. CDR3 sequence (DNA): TGTGCCAGCAGCTTCAGGGAGGGTGGTTACGAGCAGTACTTC. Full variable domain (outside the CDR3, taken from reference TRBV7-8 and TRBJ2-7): GAGVSQSPRYKVAKRGQDVALRCDPISGHVSLFWYQQALGQGPEFLTYFQNEAQLDKSGLPSDRFFAERPEGSVSTLKIQRTQQEDSAVYLCASSFREGGYEQYFGPGTRLTVT.

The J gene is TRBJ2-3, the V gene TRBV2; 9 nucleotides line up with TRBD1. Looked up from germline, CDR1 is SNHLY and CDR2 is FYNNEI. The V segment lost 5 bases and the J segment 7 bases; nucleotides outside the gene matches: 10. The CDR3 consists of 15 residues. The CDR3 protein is CASSRTGTGSNTQYF. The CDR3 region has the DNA TGTGCCAGCAGTCGAACCGGGACAGGGAGTAATACGCAGTATTTT. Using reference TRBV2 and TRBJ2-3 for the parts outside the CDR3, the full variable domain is EPEVTQTPSHQVTQMGQEVILRCVPISNHLYFYWYRQILGQKVEFLVSFYNNEISEKSEIFDDQFSVERPDGSNFTLKIRSTKLEDSAMYFCASSRTGTGSNTQYFGPGTRLTVL.

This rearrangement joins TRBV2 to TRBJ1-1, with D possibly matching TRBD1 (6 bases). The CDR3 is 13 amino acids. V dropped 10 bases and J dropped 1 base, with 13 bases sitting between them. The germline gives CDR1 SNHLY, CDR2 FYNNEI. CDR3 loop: CATKLQGNTEAFF. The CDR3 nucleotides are TGTGCCACCAAACTACAGGGGAACACTGAAGCTTTCTTT.

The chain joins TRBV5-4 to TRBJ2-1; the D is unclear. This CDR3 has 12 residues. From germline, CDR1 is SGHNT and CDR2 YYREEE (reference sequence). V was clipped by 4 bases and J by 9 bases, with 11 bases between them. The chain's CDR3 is CASSPPSFEQFF. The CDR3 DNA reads TGTGCCAGCAGCCCCCCGAGCTTTGAGCAGTTCTTC.

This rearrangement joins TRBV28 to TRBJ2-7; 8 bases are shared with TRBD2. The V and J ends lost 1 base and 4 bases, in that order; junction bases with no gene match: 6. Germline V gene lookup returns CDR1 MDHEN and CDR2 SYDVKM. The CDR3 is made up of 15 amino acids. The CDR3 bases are TGTGCCAGCAGTTTATCTGTAGCGGGAAATTACGAGCAGTACTTC. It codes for CASSLSVAGNYEQYF.

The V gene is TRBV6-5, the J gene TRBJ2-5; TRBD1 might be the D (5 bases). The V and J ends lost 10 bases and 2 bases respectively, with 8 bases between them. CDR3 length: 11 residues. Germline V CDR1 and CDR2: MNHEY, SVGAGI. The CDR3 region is CATNRQETQYF. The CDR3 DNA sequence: TGTGCCACCAACAGGCAAGAGACCCAGTACTTC.

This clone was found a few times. CDR3: CASSELAGYTGELFF. The DNA for the CDR3 is TGTGCCAGCAGCGAACTAGCGGGGTACACCGGGGAGCTGTTTTTT. The chain combines TRBV25-1 with TRBJ2-2, with 10 bases identical to TRBD2. Germline lookup yields CDR1 MGHDK and CDR2 SYGVNS. After removal of 6 bases from V and 3 bases from J, the junction contained 4 bases not matched to a gene. The CDR3 spans 15 residues.